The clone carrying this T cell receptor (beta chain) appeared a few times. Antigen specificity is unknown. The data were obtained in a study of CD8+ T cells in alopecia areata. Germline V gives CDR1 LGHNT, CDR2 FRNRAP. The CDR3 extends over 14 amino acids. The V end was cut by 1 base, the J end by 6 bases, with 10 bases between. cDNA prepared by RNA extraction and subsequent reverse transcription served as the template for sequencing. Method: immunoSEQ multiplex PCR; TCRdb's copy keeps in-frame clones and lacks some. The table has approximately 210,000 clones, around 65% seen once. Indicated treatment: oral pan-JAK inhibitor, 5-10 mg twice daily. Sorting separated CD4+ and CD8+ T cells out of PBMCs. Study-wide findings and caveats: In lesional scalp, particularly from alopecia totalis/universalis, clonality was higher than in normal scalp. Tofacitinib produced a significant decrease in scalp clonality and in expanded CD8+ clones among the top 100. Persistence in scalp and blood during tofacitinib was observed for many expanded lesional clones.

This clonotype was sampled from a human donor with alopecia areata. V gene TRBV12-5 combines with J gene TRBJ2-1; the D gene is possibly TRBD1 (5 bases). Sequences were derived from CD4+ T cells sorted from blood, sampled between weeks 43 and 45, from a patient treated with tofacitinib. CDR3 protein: CASGLGRAPNEQFF. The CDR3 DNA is TGTGCTAGTGGTTTGGGCAGGGCGCCCAATGAGCAGTTCTTC. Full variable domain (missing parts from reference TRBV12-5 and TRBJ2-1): DARVTQTPRHKVTEMGQEVTMRCQPILGHNTVFWYRQTMMQGLELLAYFRNRAPLDDSGMPKDRFSAEMPDATLATLKIQPSEPRDSAVYFCASGLGRAPNEQFFGPGTRLTVL.